The 6 T cell receptor beta chains in this list originate from one sample, sequenced in a study of blood T cell repertoires in COVID-19. Profiling relied on immunoSEQ multiplex PCR, and the TCRdb table lists in-frame clones only, not all of them. Here the sample spans about 440,000 clones, less than 95% being singletons. Sequences were obtained from PBMCs or T cells enriched from blood (not recorded which). The receptors come from a man aged 18 to 30 who had recovered from COVID-19.

The V gene is TRBV7-9, the J gene TRBJ2-1, with 7 bases fitting TRBD2. The length of the CDR3 is 15 residues. V shed 2 bases, J shed 9 bases, and the junction held 10 bases outside the gene matches. Germline CDR1 SEHNR, CDR2 FQNEAQ (reference sequence). CDR3 loop: CASSLRGRAQTEQFF. As DNA, the CDR3 is TGTGCCAGCAGCTTACGAGGGAGGGCCCAGACTGAGCAGTTCTTC.

The V gene is TRBV15, the J gene TRBJ2-1, with 13 positions matching TRBD2. The CDR3 runs to 19 residues. CDR1 is LNHNV and CDR2 is YYDKDF in the germline V gene (reference sequence). Germline trimming cut 0 bases from V and 3 bases from J; bases unmatched to any gene: 8. CDR3 sequence (DNA): TGTGCCACCAGCAGAGAGGGACTAGCGGGGACATGGATCTACAATGAGCAGTTCTTC. It encodes CATSREGLAGTWIYNEQFF.

The CDR3 sequence is CASSRDRLNSPLHF. The CDR3 region has the DNA TGTGCCAGCAGCCGCGACAGGTTAAATTCACCCCTCCACTTT. The chain recombines TRBV9 with TRBJ1-6, with a possible D match to TRBD1 (6 bases). The germline V gene encodes CDR1 SGDLS and CDR2 YYNGEE. The CDR3 totals 14 residues. V dropped 4 bases and J dropped 7 bases, with 12 bases sitting between them.

This CDR3 reads CASSYALTSSYEQYF. As DNA, the CDR3 is TGTGCCAGCAGTTACGCTCTTACGAGCTCCTACGAGCAGTACTTC. The chain carries TRBV6-2 or TRBV6-3 and TRBJ2-7; unclear D gene. CDR3 length: 15 residues. CDR1 and CDR2 from the germline V gene are MNHEY and SVGEGT. The V end lost 2 bases, the J end lost 0 bases, and 11 bases lay between the germline ends.

The rearrangement uses TRBV2 and TRBJ2-6, with unresolved D. This CDR3 is built from 14 residues. The V gene lost 10 bases and the J gene lost 4 bases, with 14 bases spanning the gap. Looked up from germline, CDR1 is SNHLY and CDR2 is FYNNEI. In DNA form, the CDR3 reads TGTGCCACCTCGCTCCAGGCGGGGGCCAACGTCCTGACTTTC. Its protein is CATSLQAGANVLTF.

V gene TRBV15 combines with J gene TRBJ1-5, with 10 bases identical to TRBD1. The CDR3 has 15 amino acids. The V and J ends lost 3 bases and 3 bases, in that order; junction bases with no gene match: 2. Germline-derived CDR1 and CDR2 are LNHNV and YYDKDF (reference sequence). The CDR3 here is CATSSGTGVNQPQHF. CDR3 DNA: TGTGCCACCAGCAGCGGGACAGGGGTCAATCAGCCCCAGCATTTT.